This T cell receptor (beta chain) was captured in a study of blood T cell repertoires in COVID-19. Study-level background: Samples of COVID-19 (acute and convalescent) were obtained from the United States, Italy and Spain. Sample material is recorded as cDNA or gDNA derived from T cells, B-cell-depleted T cells, or PBMCs.

The authors' processing: Estimation of nucleated cell counts relied on the amplification of reference gene primers. TCRdb's table, derived via immunoSEQ multiplex PCR, lists solely in-frame clones and lacks some. V and J calls and clone size come straight from that table; D and trimming were deduced from the DNA. The sample has 100,000 to 150,000 clones; about four fifths are singletons. CDR1 SGDLS and CDR2 YYNGEE come from the germline V gene. There are 13 residues in the CDR3. The junction had 7 bases not matched to a gene; V was cut back by 4 bases and J by 9 bases. Sequenced sample: peripheral blood. J is TRBJ2-1 and V is TRBV9; TRBD2 agrees at 7 bases. The origin of this receptor is a man aged 40-49 years with active or convalescent COVID-19. CDR3: CASSPLGGIEQFF. The CDR3 DNA follows: TGTGCCAGCAGCCCGTTGGGGGGGATTGAGCAGTTCTTC. The full variable domain, rest sourced from reference TRBV9 and TRBJ2-1, is DSGVTQTPKHLITATGQRVTLRCSPRSGDLSVYWYQQSLDQGLQFLIQYYNGEERAKGNILERFSAQQFPDLHSELNLSSLELGDSALYFCASSPLGGIEQFFGPGTRLTVL.